A selection of T cell receptor beta chains follows, all from one sample in a study of CD8 T cells in ankylosing spondylitis. Via MiXCR, TCRdb re-called the 5' RACE reads, giving one row per CDR3 protein. The data hold approximately 300,000 distinct CDR3 sequences, with 20% observed a single time. Material: blood, either unsorted or a sorted T cell fraction (not recorded which). The receptors stem from a male donor with ankylosing spondylitis or in good health (not recorded which). CDR3s include the opening cysteine and the closing phenylalanine or tryptophan.

v_gene	j_gene	CDR3aa
TRBV2	TRBJ1-4	CATGGLTNEKLFF
TRBV5-1	TRBJ2-1	CASSLGPSGGSYNEQFF
TRBV7-2	TRBJ2-3	CASSLWDRGMDTQYF
TRBV20-1	TRBJ1-5	CSATRGQGGQPQHF
TRBV3-1	TRBJ1-2	CASSQEGTRGYTF
TRBV7-3	TRBJ2-2	CASSATGTGTGELFF
TRBV4-2	TRBJ1-1	CASSPIGQGGNTEAFF
TRBV7-3	TRBJ1-1	CASSLGHSNTEAFF
TRBV10-3	TRBJ2-2	CAISAGPQVVGELFF
TRBV5-1	TRBJ2-3	CASSLPRTSGELTDTQYF
TRBV6-1	TRBJ2-1	CASSEVLDARLQFF
TRBV12-3/TRBV12-4	TRBJ1-4	CASSLAEVPGEKLFF
TRBV19	TRBJ2-3	CASSIGRRFSGGTDTQYF
TRBV20-1	TRBJ2-2	CSARALQGRYDGELFF
TRBV7-9	TRBJ1-1	CASSSGAGVPPFF
TRBV9	TRBJ1-2	CASSVVDRGNYGYTF
TRBV12-3/TRBV12-4	TRBJ2-1	CASSPTSGSWNEQFF
TRBV4-2	TRBJ2-1	CASSLTGGGINEQFF
TRBV4-2	TRBJ1-5	CASSQDQTLAGSNQPQHF
TRBV20-1	TRBJ1-5	CSARPWDRGLGQPQHF
TRBV9	TRBJ2-5	CASSVGLAEETQYF
TRBV5-1	TRBJ1-1	CASSPWDPDEAFF
TRBV7-3	TRBJ2-2	CASSLSTGGTGELFF
TRBV6-2/TRBV6-3	TRBJ2-6	CASRPPGTPSGANVLTF
TRBV6-2/TRBV6-3	TRBJ1-5	CASSSLRTGGFGNQPQHF
TRBV5-1	TRBJ1-1	CASSLASGHTEAFF
TRBV29-1	TRBJ2-1	CSVDREEQFF
TRBV25-1	TRBJ2-3	CASSETKIDTDTQYF
TRBV10-3	TRBJ1-5	CASSASIGQGLGQPQHF
TRBV20-1	TRBJ2-5	CSAISGQGVETQYF
TRBV24-1	TRBJ2-4	CATSDLASGSIQYF
TRBV7-2	TRBJ2-5	CASSFRKYQETQYF
TRBV12-3/TRBV12-4	TRBJ1-5	CASSSRQGQPQHF
TRBV5-6	TRBJ2-1	CASSPSTYNEQFF
TRBV4-2	TRBJ2-1	CASSLQRGGYNEQFF
TRBV12-3/TRBV12-4	TRBJ2-5	CASSLALNGGQETQYF
TRBV28	TRBJ1-6	CASSLRASSYNSPLHF
TRBV21-1	TRBJ2-1	CASSNQTMITSSYNEQFF
TRBV10-3	TRBJ1-1	CAITDGMNTEAFF
TRBV3-1	TRBJ2-3	CASSYSGGARDTQYF
TRBV5-1	TRBJ1-6	CASSPDRAGTSPLHF
TRBV4-2	TRBJ2-3	CAGSQSGGTDTQYF
TRBV12-3/TRBV12-4	TRBJ1-1	CASSPRQGREAFF